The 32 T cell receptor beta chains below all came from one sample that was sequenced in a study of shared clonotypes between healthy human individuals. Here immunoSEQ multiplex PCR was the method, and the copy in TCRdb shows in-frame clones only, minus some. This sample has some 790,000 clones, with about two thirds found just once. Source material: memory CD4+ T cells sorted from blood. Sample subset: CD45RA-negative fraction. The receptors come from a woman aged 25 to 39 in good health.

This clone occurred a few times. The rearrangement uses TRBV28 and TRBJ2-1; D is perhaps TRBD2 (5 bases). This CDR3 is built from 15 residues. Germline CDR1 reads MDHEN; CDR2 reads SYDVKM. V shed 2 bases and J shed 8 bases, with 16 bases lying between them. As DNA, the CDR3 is TGTGCCAGCAGTTTACGGTCCCTTGGCGGGCATGAGCAGTTCTTC. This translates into CASSLRSLGGHEQFF.

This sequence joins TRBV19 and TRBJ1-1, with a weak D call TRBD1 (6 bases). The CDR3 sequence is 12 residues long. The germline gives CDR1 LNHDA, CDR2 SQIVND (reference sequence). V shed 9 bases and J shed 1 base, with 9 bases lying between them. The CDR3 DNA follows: TGTGCCAGCGAACAGGGGAACACTGAAGCTTTCTTT. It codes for CASEQGNTEAFF.

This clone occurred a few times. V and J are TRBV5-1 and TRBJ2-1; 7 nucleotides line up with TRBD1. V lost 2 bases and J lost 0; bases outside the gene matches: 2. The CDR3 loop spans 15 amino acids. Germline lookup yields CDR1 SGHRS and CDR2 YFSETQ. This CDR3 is CASSFQGDSYNEQFF. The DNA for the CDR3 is TGCGCCAGCAGCTTTCAGGGGGACTCCTACAATGAGCAGTTCTTC.

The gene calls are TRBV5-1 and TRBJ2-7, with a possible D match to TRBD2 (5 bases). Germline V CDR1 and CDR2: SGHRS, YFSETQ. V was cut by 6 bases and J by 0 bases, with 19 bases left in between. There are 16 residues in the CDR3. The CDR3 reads CASTLSYGDSSYEQYF. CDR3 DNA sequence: TGCGCCAGCACTCTGTCCTACGGGGATAGCTCCTACGAGCAGTACTTC.

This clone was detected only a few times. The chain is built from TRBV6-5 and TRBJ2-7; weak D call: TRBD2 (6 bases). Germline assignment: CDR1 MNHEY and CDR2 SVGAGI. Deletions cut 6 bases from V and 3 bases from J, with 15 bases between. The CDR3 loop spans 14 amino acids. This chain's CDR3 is CASSPNRENYEQYF. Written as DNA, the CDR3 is TGTGCCAGCAGCCCGAACCGGGAGAACTACGAGCAGTACTTC.

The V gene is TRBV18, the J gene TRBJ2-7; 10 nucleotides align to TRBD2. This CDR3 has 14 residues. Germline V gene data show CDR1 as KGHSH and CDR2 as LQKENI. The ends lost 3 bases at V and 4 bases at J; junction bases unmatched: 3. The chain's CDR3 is CASSPASGRYEQYF. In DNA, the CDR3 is TGTGCCAGCTCACCGGCTAGCGGGAGATACGAGCAGTACTTC.

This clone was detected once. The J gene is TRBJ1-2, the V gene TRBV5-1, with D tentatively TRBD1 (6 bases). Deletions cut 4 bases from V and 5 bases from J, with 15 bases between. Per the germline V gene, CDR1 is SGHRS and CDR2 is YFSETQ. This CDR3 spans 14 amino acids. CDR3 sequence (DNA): TGCGCCAGCAGCCCCGGGACACGAGGTTATGGCTACACCTTC. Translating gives CASSPGTRGYGYTF. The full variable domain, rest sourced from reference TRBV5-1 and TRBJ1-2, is KAGVTQTPRYLIKTRGQQVTLSCSPISGHRSVSWYQQTPGQGLQFLFEYFSETQRNKGNFPGRFSGRQFSNSRSEMNVSTLELGDSALYLCASSPGTRGYGYTFGSGTRLTVV.

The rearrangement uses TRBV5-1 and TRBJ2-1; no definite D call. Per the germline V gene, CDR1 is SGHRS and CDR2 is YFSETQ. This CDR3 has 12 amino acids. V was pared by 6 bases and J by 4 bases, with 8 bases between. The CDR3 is CASTNGYNEQFF. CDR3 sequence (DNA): TGCGCCAGCACCAACGGATACAATGAGCAGTTCTTC.

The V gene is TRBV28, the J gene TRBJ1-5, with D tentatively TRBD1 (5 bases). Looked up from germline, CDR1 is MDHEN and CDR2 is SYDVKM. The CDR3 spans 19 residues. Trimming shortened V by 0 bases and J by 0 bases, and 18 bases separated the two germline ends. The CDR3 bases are TGTGCCAGCAGTTTATGGTCTATGGGGGGACGGGATAGCAATCAGCCCCAGCATTTT. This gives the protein CASSLWSMGGRDSNQPQHF.

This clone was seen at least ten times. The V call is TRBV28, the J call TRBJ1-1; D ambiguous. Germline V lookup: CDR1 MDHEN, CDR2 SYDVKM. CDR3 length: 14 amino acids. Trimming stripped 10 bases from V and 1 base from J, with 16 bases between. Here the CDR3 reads CATSGSPWNTEAFF. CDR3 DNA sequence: TGTGCCACCTCAGGAAGCCCATGGAACACTGAAGCTTTCTTT.

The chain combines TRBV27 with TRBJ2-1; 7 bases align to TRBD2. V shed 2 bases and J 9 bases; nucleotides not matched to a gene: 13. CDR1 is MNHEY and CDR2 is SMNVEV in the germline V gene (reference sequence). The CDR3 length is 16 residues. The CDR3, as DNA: TGTGCCAGCAGTTTAGCTAGCGGTATGGGGGGTGGTGAGCAGTTCTTC. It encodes CASSLASGMGGGEQFF.

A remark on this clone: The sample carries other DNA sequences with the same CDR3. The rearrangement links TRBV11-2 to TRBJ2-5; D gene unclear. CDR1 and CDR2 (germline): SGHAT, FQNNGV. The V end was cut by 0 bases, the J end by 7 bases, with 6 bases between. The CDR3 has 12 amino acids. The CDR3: CASSLERGTQYF. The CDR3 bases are TGTGCCAGCAGCTTAGAACGTGGGACCCAGTACTTC.

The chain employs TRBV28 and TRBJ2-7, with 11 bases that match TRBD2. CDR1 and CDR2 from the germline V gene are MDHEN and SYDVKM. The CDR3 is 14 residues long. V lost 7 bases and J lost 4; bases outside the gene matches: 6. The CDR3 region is CASTTGTSGYEQYF. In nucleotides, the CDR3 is TGTGCCAGCACCACTGGGACTAGCGGATACGAGCAGTACTTC.

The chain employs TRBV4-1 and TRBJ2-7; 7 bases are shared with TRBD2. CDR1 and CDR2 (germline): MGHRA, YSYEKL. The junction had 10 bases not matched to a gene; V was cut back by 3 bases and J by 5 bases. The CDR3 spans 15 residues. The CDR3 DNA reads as TGCGCCAGCAGCCAGCCGACAGAGGGAGGGCACGAGCAGTACTTC. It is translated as CASSQPTEGGHEQYF.

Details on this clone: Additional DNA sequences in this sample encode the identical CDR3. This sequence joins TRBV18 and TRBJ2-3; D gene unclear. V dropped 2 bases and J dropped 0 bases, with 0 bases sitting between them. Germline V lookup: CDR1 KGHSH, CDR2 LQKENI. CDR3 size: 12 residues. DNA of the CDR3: TGTGCCAGCTCACCAAGCACAGATACGCAGTATTTT. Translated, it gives CASSPSTDTQYF.

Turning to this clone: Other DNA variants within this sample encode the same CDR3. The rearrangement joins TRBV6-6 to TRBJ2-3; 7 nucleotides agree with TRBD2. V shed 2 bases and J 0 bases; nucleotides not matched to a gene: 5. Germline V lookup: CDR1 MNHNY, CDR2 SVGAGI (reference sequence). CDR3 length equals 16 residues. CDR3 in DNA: TGTGCCAGCAGTTACACGGGGGGAAGGAGCACAGATACGCAGTATTTT. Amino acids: CASSYTGGRSTDTQYF.

The CDR3 DNA sequence: TGCGCCAGCAGCCCTAGGGAGGAGACCCAGTACTTC. Its protein product is CASSPREETQYF. The V gene is TRBV5-1, the J gene TRBJ2-5; D may be TRBD2 (5 bases). The germline V gene encodes CDR1 SGHRS and CDR2 YFSETQ. The CDR3 covers 12 residues. Trimming cost V 4 bases and J 5 bases, with 9 bases left between them.

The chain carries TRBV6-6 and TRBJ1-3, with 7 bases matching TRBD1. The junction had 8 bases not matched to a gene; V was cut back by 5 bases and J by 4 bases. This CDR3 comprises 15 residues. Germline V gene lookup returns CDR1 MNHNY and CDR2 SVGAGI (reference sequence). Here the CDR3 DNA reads TGTGCCAGCAGTCCTCACGGGACAGCCGGAAACACCATATATTTT. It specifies CASSPHGTAGNTIYF.

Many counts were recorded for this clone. CDR3 DNA sequence: TGTGCCAGCAGCTGGACAGCCGTCACCTTC. It yields the protein CASSWTAVTF. J is TRBJ1-2 and V is TRBV7-3, with D perhaps matching TRBD1 (6 bases). The CDR3 is 10 amino acids. Trimming removed 4 bases from V and 13 bases from J, with 10 bases in between. Per the germline V gene, CDR1 is SGHTA and CDR2 is FQGTGA.

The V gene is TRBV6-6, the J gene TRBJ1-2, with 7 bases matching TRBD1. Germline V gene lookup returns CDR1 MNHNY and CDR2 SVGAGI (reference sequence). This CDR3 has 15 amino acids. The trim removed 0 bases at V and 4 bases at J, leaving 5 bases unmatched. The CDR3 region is CASSYSRGRIYGYTF. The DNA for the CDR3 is TGTGCCAGCAGTTACTCTAGGGGGCGCATCTATGGCTACACCTTC.

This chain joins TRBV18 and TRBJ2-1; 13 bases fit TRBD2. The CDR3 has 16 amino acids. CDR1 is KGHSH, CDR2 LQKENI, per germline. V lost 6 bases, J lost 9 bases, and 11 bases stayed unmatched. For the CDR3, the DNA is TGTGCCAGCTCCCCTACCCTACTAGCGGGAGGGAGTGAGCAGTTCTTC. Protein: CASSPTLLAGGSEQFF.

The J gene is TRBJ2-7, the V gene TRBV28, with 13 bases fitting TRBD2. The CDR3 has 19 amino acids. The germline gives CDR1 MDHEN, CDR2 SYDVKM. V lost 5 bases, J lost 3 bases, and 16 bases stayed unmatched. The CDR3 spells CASSQKRIARTSGSYEQYF. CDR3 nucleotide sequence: TGTGCCAGCAGTCAAAAAAGAATCGCGAGGACTAGCGGGAGCTACGAGCAGTACTTC.

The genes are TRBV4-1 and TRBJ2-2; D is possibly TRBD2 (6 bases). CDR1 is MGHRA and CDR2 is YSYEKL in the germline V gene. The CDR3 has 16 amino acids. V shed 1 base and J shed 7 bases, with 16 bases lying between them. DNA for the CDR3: TGCGCCAGCAGCCAAGTGCGGGGCCCTAAAGGCGGGGAGCTGTTTTTT. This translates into CASSQVRGPKGGELFF.

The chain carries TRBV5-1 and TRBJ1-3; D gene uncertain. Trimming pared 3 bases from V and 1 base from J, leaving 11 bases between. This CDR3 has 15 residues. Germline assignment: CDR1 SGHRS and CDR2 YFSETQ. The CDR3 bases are TGCGCCAGCAGCTATTCCAGCGGATCTGGAAACACCATATATTTT. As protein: CASSYSSGSGNTIYF.

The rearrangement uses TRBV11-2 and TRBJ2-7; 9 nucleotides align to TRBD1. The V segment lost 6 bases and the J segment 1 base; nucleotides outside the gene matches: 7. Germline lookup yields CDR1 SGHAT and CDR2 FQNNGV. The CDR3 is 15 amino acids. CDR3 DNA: TGTGCCAGCAGAAGGGCGGGACAGGGATCCTACGAGCAGTACTTC. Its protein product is CASRRAGQGSYEQYF.

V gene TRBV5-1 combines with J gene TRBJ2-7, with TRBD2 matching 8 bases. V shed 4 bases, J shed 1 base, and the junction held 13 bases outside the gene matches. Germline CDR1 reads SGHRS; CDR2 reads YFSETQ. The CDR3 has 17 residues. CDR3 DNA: TGCGCCAGCAGCCCCTACAACGGACTAGCTTCTTCCTACGAGCAGTACTTC. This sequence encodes CASSPYNGLASSYEQYF.

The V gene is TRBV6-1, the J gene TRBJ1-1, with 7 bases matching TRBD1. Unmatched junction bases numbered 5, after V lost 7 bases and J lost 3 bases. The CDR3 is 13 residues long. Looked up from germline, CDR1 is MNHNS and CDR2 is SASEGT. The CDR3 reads CASIRQGDTEAFF. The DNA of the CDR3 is TGTGCCAGCATTAGACAGGGCGACACTGAAGCTTTCTTT.

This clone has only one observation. The CDR3 protein is CASRPEFPGQGYEQYF. The DNA for the CDR3 is TGTGCCAGCCGCCCCGAATTCCCGGGACAGGGGTACGAGCAGTACTTC. The chain is built from TRBV27 and TRBJ2-7; 10 bases match TRBD1. Looked up from germline, CDR1 is MNHEY and CDR2 is SMNVEV (reference sequence). V dropped 8 bases and J dropped 4; count of bases not matched to a gene: 14. The CDR3 consists of 16 residues.

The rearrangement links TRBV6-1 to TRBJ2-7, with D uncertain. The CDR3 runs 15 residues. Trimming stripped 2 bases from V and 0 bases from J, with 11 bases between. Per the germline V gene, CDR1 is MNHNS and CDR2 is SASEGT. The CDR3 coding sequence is TGTGCCAGCAGTGAACGTAGCCGGAGCTCCTACGAGCAGTACTTC. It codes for CASSERSRSSYEQYF.

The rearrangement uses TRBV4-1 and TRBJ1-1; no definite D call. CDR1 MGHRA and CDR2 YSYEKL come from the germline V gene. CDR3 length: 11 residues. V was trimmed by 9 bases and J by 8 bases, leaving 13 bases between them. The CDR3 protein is CARSPSGEAFF. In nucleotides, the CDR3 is TGCGCCAGGAGTCCGTCGGGGGAAGCTTTCTTT.

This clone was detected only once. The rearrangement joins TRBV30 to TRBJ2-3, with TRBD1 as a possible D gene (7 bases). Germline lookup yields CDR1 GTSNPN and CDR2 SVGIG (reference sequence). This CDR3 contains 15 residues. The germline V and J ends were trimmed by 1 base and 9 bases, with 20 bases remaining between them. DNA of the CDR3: TGTGCCTGGAGTGCCCCCCCGGACCAGGGGGGCACGCAGTATTTT. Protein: CAWSAPPDQGGTQYF.

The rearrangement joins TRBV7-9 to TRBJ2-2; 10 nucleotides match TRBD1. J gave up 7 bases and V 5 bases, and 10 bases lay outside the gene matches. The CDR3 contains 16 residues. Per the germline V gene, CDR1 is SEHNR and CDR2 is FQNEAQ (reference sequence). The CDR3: CASSRRGQGIGGELFF. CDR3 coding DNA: TGTGCCAGCAGCCGGCGGGGACAGGGGATAGGCGGGGAGCTGTTTTTT.